This T cell receptor beta chain was observed in a study of cytomegalovirus exposure and HLA in healthy donors. Method: immunoSEQ multiplex PCR; TCRdb's copy keeps in-frame clones and lacks some. Of fewer than 85,000 clones listed, roughly 94% are singletons. Germline V gene data show CDR1 as MNHNY and CDR2 as SVGAGI (reference sequence). V was shortened by 2 bases and J by 5 bases, with 9 bases between the two germline ends. The CDR3 is made up of 13 amino acids. The receptor was derived from a woman aged 18-29 years in good health and CMV-seronegative. The rearrangement links TRBV6-6 to TRBJ1-1; D is ambiguous. The sequenced sample was PBMCs. The CDR3 loop is CASSYPLGTEAFF. DNA for the CDR3: TGTGCCAGCAGTTACCCCCTCGGGACTGAAGCTTTCTTT.